This TCR beta chain was obtained from a study of Ad26.COV2.S vaccination and SARS-CoV-2 variants. The wider study: Participant was drawn from the COV1001 Ad26.COV2.S trial arm.

Trimming took 0 bases from V and 4 from J; bases not matched to a gene: 4. Germline loops: CDR1 SGHTA, CDR2 FQGNSA. This CDR3 contains 15 residues. The treatment was: about 20 received Ad26.COV2.S at low or high dose, single or two shots; several received placebo; per-sample allocation not given. Sampling was performed 63 days after the first vaccine or placebo injection. Generated by immunoSEQ multiplex PCR, the TCRdb table keeps only in-frame clones and is missing some. This table holds under 500,000 clones, roughly 90% found once. This TCR came from a person aged 18-60 years who received the Ad26.COV2.S COVID-19 vaccine or a placebo. The rearrangement links TRBV7-2 to TRBJ2-5; 8 nucleotides align to TRBD1. The source material was peripheral blood, sampled in a trial of Ad26.COV2.S vaccine versus placebo. The CDR3 DNA reads as TGTGCCAGCAGCTTAGCAGGACAGGGAGGAGAGACCCAGTACTTC. Translation: CASSLAGQGGETQYF.